What follows describes a single T cell receptor beta chain. Its antigen is not identified. These data are taken from a study of CD8+ T cells in alopecia areata. Study-wide context: Oral tofacitinib (5 to 10 mg twice daily) was administered to treated patients. The study, taken as a whole, reports: An increase in clonality over normal scalp was evident in lesional scalp, especially alopecia totalis/universalis. Expanded CD8+ clones among the top 100, as well as scalp clonality, were significantly decreased by tofacitinib. Scalp specimens additionally yield sequences from normal skin's resident alphabeta T cells.

Sequencing templates came from extracted RNA that was reverse transcribed into cDNA. Only in-frame clones appear in the TCRdb table, and some are missing; sequencing was by immunoSEQ multiplex PCR. Of over 150,000 clones in the sample, around 60% are singletons; the top ten hold 3% to 3.5%. Sample treatment: oral pan-JAK inhibitor, 5-10 mg twice daily. This TCR was sampled from a human donor with alopecia areata. The source was CD4+ T cells sorted from blood, collected at week 4, from a patient treated with tofacitinib.

The CDR3 spells CASSGSVGEAFF. CDR3 nucleotides: TGTGCCAGCAGTGGCTCAGTCGGTGAAGCTTTCTTT. This chain uses TRBV6-1 with TRBJ1-1; no definite D call. There are 12 residues in the CDR3. Germline assignment: CDR1 MNHNS and CDR2 SASEGT. V was cut by 4 bases and J by 7 bases, with 10 bases left in between.